This T cell receptor (beta chain) comes out of a study of blood T cells in healthy people across ages. This clonotype was detected a few times. A J-beta primer mix and a sample-barcoded 5' primer were used in a second PCR of about 6 to 12 cycles. Each CDR3 protein is one row after TCRdb ran MiXCR on the 5' RACE reads. The sample includes about 800,000 distinct CDR3 sequences, 25% seen only once; the top ten take more than 3%. The germline V and J ends were trimmed by 3 bases and 5 bases, with 16 bases remaining between them. The CDR3 has 14 residues. The germline V gene encodes CDR1 DFQATT and CDR2 SNEGSKA (reference sequence). The same data also contributed to another study, on T cells of mothers and their children.

This receptor was taken from a boy between 10 and 17 years old in good health. The chain employs TRBV20-1 and TRBJ2-5; TRBD1 or TRBD2 may be the D gene (5 bases each). The specimen was blood. CDR3 protein: CSARGRDVSETQYF. CDR3 DNA sequence: TGCAGTGCTAGGGGTCGGGACGTCTCCGAGACCCAGTACTTC.